The present T cell receptor (beta chain) was sequenced within a study of cytomegalovirus exposure and HLA in healthy donors. This CDR3 is built from 14 residues. CDR1 and CDR2 (germline): SNHLY, FYNNEI. V was clipped by 4 bases and J by 6 bases; unmatched bases: 8. This clone was counted a single time. Its antigen is currently unknown. Study findings and constraints: The study labeled 180 or so TCR beta chains cytomegalovirus-associated. No immune exposure information besides CMV serostatus was available. A later analysis linked some 18,000 TCR beta sequences to HLA alleles at 0.05 false discovery rate.

The PCR contained 60 Vbeta and 13 Jbeta primers. Assay: immunoSEQ multiplex PCR; the TCRdb copy retains only in-frame clones and omits some. In the table there are 140,000 or so clones, about 74% of which are singletons. The source is a woman between 40 and 55 years old in good health and CMV-seronegative. The sample consisted of PBMCs. The rearrangement joins TRBV2 to TRBJ2-7, with 8 nucleotides matching TRBD2. CDR3 nucleotide sequence: TGTGCCAGCAGTGCTCGGTTTCTAGCGGGCGAGCAGTACTTC. Protein product: CASSARFLAGEQYF. Using reference TRBV2 and TRBJ2-7 for the parts outside the CDR3, the full variable domain is EPEVTQTPSHQVTQMGQEVILRCVPISNHLYFYWYRQILGQKVEFLVSFYNNEISEKSEIFDDQFSVERPDGSNFTLKIRSTKLEDSAMYFCASSARFLAGEQYFGPGTRLTVT.